These 25 T cell receptor beta chains came from one sample sequenced in a study of spatial heterogeneity in lung cancer. Study findings and constraints: In tumors, expanded intratumoral alpha and beta TCR counts tracked mutation counts.

Time point of the sample: sample taken at primary tumor resection. No antigen is known for these receptors. Each CDR3 protein is one row after TCRdb ran MiXCR on the 5' RACE reads. The table records 9,500 to 10,000 distinct CDR3 sequences, 5.5% to 7.5% of them present only once. Sequences were derived from lung tumor tissue, sampled at surgery. These receptors came from a male donor with early-stage non-small cell lung cancer.

This clonotype was seen many times. This beta chain was picked up by a library intended for alpha chains and is off target, so its count carries little meaning. This CDR3 is CSASPGEGGYNEQFF. The CDR3 nucleotides are TGCAGTGCTAGCCCCGGGGAGGGGGGCTACAATGAGCAGTTCTTC. V and J are TRBV20-1 and TRBJ2-1; D may be TRBD2 (7 bases). CDR3 length: 15 amino acids. Germline V gene lookup returns CDR1 DFQATT and CDR2 SNEGSKA (reference sequence). V was cut by 3 bases and J by 3 bases, with 15 bases left in between.

This clonotype showed up many times. A library prepared for alpha chains yielded this beta chain as an off-target read; its size is of little meaning. The chain couples TRBV14 to TRBJ2-2; D not resolved. Germline values: CDR1 SGHDN, CDR2 FVKESK. Deletions cut 4 bases from V and 2 bases from J, with 2 bases between. The CDR3 is made up of 12 amino acids. In DNA, the CDR3 is TGTGCCAGCAGCCTAAACACCGGGGAGCTGTTTTTT. The encoded protein is CASSLNTGELFF.

This clonotype is termed medium-sized. This beta chain turned up in a library designed for alpha chains; as an off-target read, its abundance says little. The rearrangement joins TRBV3-1 to TRBJ2-7; D ambiguous. Germline V lookup: CDR1 LGHDT, CDR2 YNNKEL (reference sequence). The V and J ends lost 0 bases and 6 bases respectively, with 9 bases between them. CDR3 length: 13 amino acids. The CDR3 spells CASSQERLSEQYF. DNA of the CDR3: TGTGCCAGCAGCCAAGAACGACTTAGCGAGCAGTACTTC.

This clonotype was observed many times. Because this beta chain is a stray read in a library intended to capture alpha chains, its abundance should not be given much weight. The rearrangement links TRBV6-2 or TRBV6-3 to TRBJ2-1, with 10 bases aligning to TRBD2. The CDR3 sequence is 14 residues long. After removal of 5 bases from V and 7 bases from J, the junction contained 5 bases not matched to a gene. The germline V gene encodes CDR1 MNHEY and CDR2 SVGEGT. CDR3 coding DNA: TGTGCCAGCAGTAGTCCGGGACTAGCGAATGAGCAGTTCTTC. It translates to CASSSPGLANEQFF.

At least ten counts were recorded for this clonotype. This beta chain is an unintended read in a library built for alpha chains; its size means little. The chain links TRBV3-1 to TRBJ1-1, with D hard to call. Trimming took 0 bases from V and 11 from J, leaving 7 bases between them. Germline-derived CDR1 and CDR2 are LGHDT and YNNKEL (reference sequence). The CDR3 covers 11 residues. CDR3: CASSQEGAAFF. CDR3 in DNA: TGTGCCAGCAGCCAAGAGGGCGCGGCTTTCTTT.

This clonotype is medium-sized by share. Because the library targeted alpha chains, this beta chain is an off-target read whose size means little. The chain recombines TRBV30 with TRBJ1-1; D is ambiguous. This CDR3 region has 14 residues. Looked up from germline, CDR1 is GTSNPN and CDR2 is SVGIG (reference sequence). The V gene lost 0 bases and the J gene lost 6 bases, with 14 bases spanning the gap. CDR3 nucleotides: TGTGCCTGGAGTGTGAAACAATTTAGGGCTGAAGCTTTCTTT. It encodes CAWSVKQFRAEAFF.

This clonotype appeared many times. This beta chain represents an off-target read in a library built for alpha chains; its size is of limited meaning. The chain is built from TRBV20-1 and TRBJ1-3; D not certain. This CDR3 is 16 amino acids long. CDR1 and CDR2 (germline): DFQATT, SNEGSKA (reference sequence). Deletions cut 3 bases from V and 0 bases from J, with 15 bases between. In nucleotides, the CDR3 is TGCAGTGCTAGTCGCCAGCTAGTATTCTCTGGAAACACCATATATTTT. This encodes CSASRQLVFSGNTIYF.

This clonotype is categorized as medium-sized. This beta chain is off target for a library built for alpha chains, so its abundance means little. The rearrangement uses TRBV28 and TRBJ2-7; tentative D call: TRBD1 (5 bases). Trimming removed 7 bases from V and 4 bases from J, with 11 bases in between. The length of the CDR3 is 12 residues. The germline CDR1 and CDR2 sequences are MDHEN and SYDVKM. The CDR3 protein is CASTGYGYEQYF. The CDR3, as DNA: TGTGCCAGCACAGGGTACGGGTACGAGCAGTACTTC.

This clonotype was recorded at least ten times. This beta chain lies outside the target of a library built for alpha chains; its clone size means little. The rearrangement links TRBV20-1 to TRBJ1-4, with D perhaps matching TRBD1 (5 bases). Trimming removed 0 bases at V and 4 bases at J, with 12 bases between. This CDR3 is 15 amino acids long. The germline gives CDR1 DFQATT, CDR2 SNEGSKA (reference sequence). CDR3 loop: CSARDRARSNEKLFF. In DNA, the CDR3 is TGCAGTGCTAGAGACAGGGCCAGGAGTAATGAAAAACTGTTTTTT.

The table lists this clonotype with many counts. This beta chain came through as a stray read in a library set up for alpha chains, and its size says little. Here the CDR3 reads CASSSRQGVRFYEQYF. The CDR3 DNA reads as TGTGCCAGCAGTTCCCGACAGGGGGTAAGGTTCTACGAGCAGTACTTC. The chain recombines TRBV27 with TRBJ2-7, with 9 bases aligning to TRBD1. In germline, CDR1 is MNHEY, CDR2 SMNVEV (reference sequence). The CDR3 extends over 16 amino acids. V gave up 4 bases and J gave up 3 bases; unmatched junction bases: 10.

This clonotype was detected ten times or more. This beta chain is a stray sequence in a library constructed for alpha chains; its clone size is not meaningful. J is TRBJ2-7 and V is TRBV28; D gene unclear. Deletions cut 3 bases from V and 3 bases from J, with 12 bases between. CDR3 size: 14 residues. Germline V gene sequence: CDR1 MDHEN, CDR2 SYDVKM. The CDR3: CASSFYGINYEQYF. Here the CDR3 DNA reads TGTGCCAGCAGTTTTTACGGCATAAACTACGAGCAGTACTTC. Based on the CDR3 plus reference TRBV28 and TRBJ2-7, the full variable domain is DVKVTQSSRYLVKRTGEKVFLECVQDMDHENMFWYRQDPGLGLRLIYFSYDVKMKEKGDIPEGYSVSREKKERFSLILESASTNQTSMYLCASSFYGINYEQYFGPGTRLTVT.

This clonotype was counted at least ten times. The size of this beta chain means little, since it is a stray read in a library made for alpha chains. The chain is built from TRBV10-3 and TRBJ2-6; no clear D. Germline values: CDR1 ENHRY, CDR2 SYGVKD. The CDR3 spans 14 residues. V gave up 11 bases and J gave up 0 bases, with 11 bases separating them. CDR3 in DNA: TGTGCCGCTAGACCGTCCTCTGGGGCCAACGTCCTGACTTTC. It codes for CAARPSSGANVLTF.

In its sample, this clonotype was seen many times. This beta chain came through as a stray read in a library set up for alpha chains, and its size says little. The chain couples TRBV6-1 to TRBJ1-4; D remains ambiguous. Germline V lookup: CDR1 MNHNS, CDR2 SASEGT. The CDR3 runs 12 residues. V was pared by 10 bases and J by 8 bases, with 14 bases between. The CDR3 region is CATRGSGEKLFF. The CDR3, as DNA: TGTGCCACCCGGGGTTCGGGAGAAAAACTGTTTTTT.

In its sample, this clonotype was seen many times. Because this beta chain is a stray read in a library intended to capture alpha chains, its abundance should not be given much weight. The V and J genes are TRBV18 and TRBJ1-5; no clear D. The germline V gene has CDR1 KGHSH and CDR2 LQKENI. The CDR3 runs to 13 residues. V was shortened by 3 bases and J by 7 bases, with 10 bases between the two germline ends. In nucleotides, the CDR3 is TGTGCCAGCTCACCCATGGAGTCCCAGCCCCAGCATTTT. Residues: CASSPMESQPQHF.

By sample share, this clonotype is medium-sized. Since it is a stray read in a library aimed at alpha chains, this beta chain has a size that is not meaningful. The V call is TRBV7-8, the J call TRBJ2-3; D is undetermined. The ends were cut back, 3 bases at V and 0 bases at J, with 7 bases in the middle. The V gene's germline CDR1 is SGHVS and CDR2 FQNEAQ. The CDR3 is 14 residues long. CDR3 bases: TGTGCCAGCAGCTTGGCCGGGAGCACAGATACGCAGTATTTT. Translation: CASSLAGSTDTQYF.

By proportion, this clonotype is large. Within a library made for alpha chains, this beta chain is off target, and its count is uninformative. The CDR3 here is CSAKTPAGTGGSPLHF. The CDR3 DNA sequence: TGCAGTGCCAAAACTCCCGCCGGGACAGGCGGATCACCCCTCCACTTT. The gene calls are TRBV20-1 and TRBJ1-6, with 8 positions matching TRBD1. Germline V gene sequence: CDR1 DFQATT, CDR2 SNEGSKA (reference sequence). The CDR3 has 16 amino acids. V trimming: 6 bases; J trimming: 10 bases; junction bases outside the gene matches: 17.

The sample holds many counts of this clonotype. This beta chain lies outside the target of a library built for alpha chains; its clone size means little. The chain joins TRBV5-6 to TRBJ1-5; 7 nucleotides agree with TRBD1. Germline CDR1 SGHDT, CDR2 YYEEEE. This CDR3 spans 15 amino acids. With V trimmed by 4 bases and J by 7 bases, 11 bases remained unmatched. CDR3 nucleotide sequence: TGTGCCAGCAGCCCAGGGGGATGGAGTTCCCAGCCCCAGCATTTT. Residues: CASSPGGWSSQPQHF. The whole variable domain, filled in from reference TRBV5-6 and TRBJ1-5, reads DAGVTQSPTHLIKTRGQQVTLRCSPKSGHDTVSWYQQALGQGPQFIFQYYEEEERQRGNFPDRFSGHQFPNYSSELNVNALLLGDSALYLCASSPGGWSSQPQHFGDGTRLSIL.

Many counts were recorded for this clonotype. This beta chain came through as a stray read in a library set up for alpha chains, and its size says little. This chain links TRBV19 with TRBJ2-5; 13 bases are shared with TRBD2. The V and J ends lost 5 bases and 6 bases, in that order; junction bases with no gene match: 6. The CDR3 consists of 15 residues. CDR1 is LNHDA, CDR2 SQIVND, per germline (reference sequence). In DNA, the CDR3 is TGTGCCAGTAGTTCCCGGACTAGCGGGAGAAAGACCCAGTACTTC. Amino acids: CASSSRTSGRKTQYF.

This clonotype has at least ten counts. This beta chain is a stray read from a library made for alpha chains; its abundance is not meaningful. The rearrangement uses TRBV20-1 and TRBJ2-3; TRBD2 matches at 12 bases. The CDR3 consists of 15 residues. From germline, CDR1 is DFQATT and CDR2 SNEGSKA (reference sequence). Trimming at V came to 4 bases and at J to 3 bases, leaving 5 bases not matched to a gene. CDR3 region: CSAKRTSGATDTQYF. CDR3 DNA: TGCAGTGCTAAGAGGACTAGCGGGGCAACAGATACGCAGTATTTT.

By proportion, this clonotype is medium-sized. This beta chain is an unintended read in a library built for alpha chains; its size means little. V is TRBV28 and J is TRBJ2-1; D uncertain. Trimming took off 5 bases at V and 0 bases at J, with 8 bases between the two ends. This CDR3 contains 14 residues. The germline gives CDR1 MDHEN, CDR2 SYDVKM. CDR3 bases: TGTGCCAGCAGTCCCTTGAGCTCCTACAATGAGCAGTTCTTC. This translates into CASSPLSSYNEQFF.

Notes on this clonotype: This beta chain came through as a stray read in a library set up for alpha chains, and its size says little. The chain carries TRBV20-1 and TRBJ2-7; D gene ambiguous. V lost 4 bases and J lost 4, with 14 bases in between. Germline CDR1 DFQATT, CDR2 SNEGSKA (reference sequence). This CDR3 is built from 13 residues. This chain's CDR3 is CSANEDGIYEQYF. In DNA form, the CDR3 reads TGCAGTGCTAACGAGGACGGAATATACGAGCAGTACTTC.

About this clonotype: This beta chain represents an off-target read in a library built for alpha chains; its size is of limited meaning. This chain links TRBV30 with TRBJ2-7; D unresolved. Germline V gives CDR1 GTSNPN, CDR2 SVGIG (reference sequence). V was trimmed by 4 bases and J by 1 base, leaving 8 bases between them. CDR3 size: 12 residues. The CDR3 loop is CAWTDGSYEQYF. The CDR3 bases are TGTGCCTGGACGGACGGTTCCTACGAGCAGTACTTC.

This clonotype was observed many times. This beta chain appears as a stray read in a library generated for alpha chains; its size is not informative. CDR3 region: CASSLSGQGAYEQYF. DNA of the CDR3: TGCGCCAGCAGCTTGAGCGGGCAGGGGGCCTACGAGCAGTACTTC. J is TRBJ2-7 and V is TRBV5-1, with D maybe TRBD1 (7 bases). Trimming shortened V by 1 base and J by 2 bases, and 13 bases separated the two germline ends. CDR3 length equals 15 residues. Germline CDR1 and CDR2: SGHRS and YFSETQ.

By share, this clonotype counts as medium-sized. The size of this beta chain means little, since it is a stray read in a library made for alpha chains. The V call is TRBV11-2, the J call TRBJ2-3, with 12 bases fitting TRBD2. V lost 3 bases to trimming and J lost 4 bases; unmatched junction nucleotides: 11. Germline CDR1 SGHAT, CDR2 FQNNGV. CDR3 length: 18 residues. This CDR3 reads CASSFLWASGGAADTQYF. For the CDR3, the DNA is TGTGCCAGCAGCTTCCTCTGGGCTAGCGGGGGGGCGGCAGATACGCAGTATTTT. The full variable domain, rest sourced from reference TRBV11-2 and TRBJ2-3, is EAGVAQSPRYKIIEKRQSVAFWCNPISGHATLYWYQQILGQGPKLLIQFQNNGVVDDSQLPKDRFSAERLKGVDSTLKIQPAKLEDSAVYLCASSFLWASGGAADTQYFGPGTRLTVL.

This clonotype has at least ten counts. This beta chain is a stray sequence in a library constructed for alpha chains; its clone size is not meaningful. The chain is built from TRBV5-1 and TRBJ2-2; 9 positions agree with TRBD1. The CDR3 runs 16 residues. Trimming removed 6 bases from V and 6 bases from J; junction bases left unmatched: 12. From germline, CDR1 is SGHRS and CDR2 YFSETQ. CDR3 nucleotide sequence: TGCGCCAGCATGGACCCCGGGACAGGGACGGCCGGGGAGCTGTTTTTT. Translating it yields CASMDPGTGTAGELFF.